This note documents a single TCR beta chain sequence. The sample comes from a study of T cell changes during pregnancy in multiple sclerosis. Germline CDR1 reads MNHNS; CDR2 reads SASEGT. The CDR3 is made up of 13 amino acids. V was clipped by 4 bases and J by 6 bases, with 13 bases between them. Sequencing was performed with immunoSEQ multiplex PCR; in TCRdb, only in-frame clones are kept and a portion is missing. The sample includes just under 80,000 clones, approximately 95% of them seen just once. This TCR derives from a female donor with multiple sclerosis, enrolled in a pregnancy study. The sequences come from peripheral blood, collected in the first trimester of pregnancy. The chain uses TRBV6-1 and TRBJ2-7; weak D call: TRBD2 (6 bases). The CDR3 coding sequence is TGTGCCAGCAGTGGGGGAGGTAATCCCGAGCAGTACTTC. Amino acid sequence: CASSGGGNPEQYF.